This T cell receptor beta chain was observed in a study of shared clonotypes between healthy human individuals. The CDR3 consists of 15 residues. The germline CDR1 and CDR2 sequences are SNHLY and FYNNEI. Details on this clone: Sequence at one end of the junction differs from germline and may be a read error.

Approximately 210 ng DNA, 30,000 or so T cell genomes, went into each sorted-subset replicate PCR. Method: immunoSEQ multiplex PCR; TCRdb's copy keeps in-frame clones and lacks some. The sample has 550,000 to 700,000 clones; more than 70% are singletons. The sequenced sample consisted of memory CD4+ T cells sorted from blood. The subset was: CD45RA-negative fraction. The V call is TRBV2, the J call TRBJ1-4, with 9 bases fitting TRBD1. This sequence was found in a woman aged 25 to 45 in good health. CDR3 residues: CASSEAQGAKEKLFF. The CDR3 DNA reads TGTGCCAGCAGTGAAGCACAGGGGGCTAAAGAAAAACTGTTTTTT.